Below, 14 T cell receptor beta chains from the same sample are listed, as sequenced in a study of T cells in Graves' hyperthyroidism and ophthalmopathy. RNA transcripts yielded amplified TCR beta CDR3 regions. HTBI primers drove first-round RT-PCR of the TCR CDR3. TCRdb redid the calling of the multiplex PCR reads with MiXCR, one entry per CDR3 protein. The top ten hold under 7.5% of the sample, which has roughly 630,000 distinct CDR3 sequences, 15% to 19% seen once. The specimen was blood. The receptor source for this set is a woman under 40 with Graves' hyperthyroidism.

In its sample, this clonotype was seen a few times. At one end the junction does not follow the germline gene, possibly because of a read error. This chain connects TRBV5-1 to TRBJ2-2; possibly TRBD1 for D (6 bases). Germline V CDR1 and CDR2: SGHRS, YFSETQ. This CDR3 contains 15 residues. CDR3 bases: TGCGCCAGCGGCTTGGACAGAGTAAACACCGGGGAGCTGTTTTTT. It translates to CASGLDRVNTGELFF.

V is TRBV20-1 and J is TRBJ2-2; 13 nucleotides agree with TRBD2. CDR1 is DFQATT and CDR2 is SNEGSKA in the germline V gene (reference sequence). Losses at the gene ends were 5 bases for V and 6 bases for J; bases not matched to a gene: 6. The CDR3 spans 15 residues. The CDR3 loop is CSAGRTSGRPGELFF. CDR3 nucleotide sequence: TGCAGTGCTGGGAGGACTAGCGGGAGACCCGGGGAGCTGTTTTTT.

The chain uses TRBV20-1 and TRBJ1-1; D gene uncertain. Trimming left V 0 bases short and J 3 bases short, with 17 bases between. CDR1 DFQATT and CDR2 SNEGSKA come from the germline V gene (reference sequence). This CDR3 is 16 amino acids long. The CDR3 nucleotides read TGCAGTGCTAGAGATGCGCAGGCGGCGGGGTACACTGAAGCTTTCTTT. Its translation is CSARDAQAAGYTEAFF.

This clonotype has only a few counts. The rearrangement uses TRBV6-1 and TRBJ1-3; the match to TRBD1 covers 9 bases. The CDR3 contains 15 residues. With V trimmed by 6 bases and J by 3 bases, 6 bases remained unmatched. Germline V gene sequence: CDR1 MNHNS, CDR2 SASEGT. The CDR3 coding sequence is TGTGCCAGCAGGGAACAGGGGGCAAGTGGAAACACCATATATTTT. Encoded protein: CASREQGASGNTIYF.

At least ten counts were recorded for this clonotype. The V and J genes are TRBV27 and TRBJ2-1, with 10 bases aligning to TRBD1. Germline V gives CDR1 MNHEY, CDR2 SMNVEV (reference sequence). Germline trimming cut 3 bases from V and 1 base from J; bases unmatched to any gene: 9. There are 18 residues in the CDR3. The CDR3 protein is CASSLGQGLMRSYNEQFF. The DNA of the CDR3 is TGTGCCAGCAGTTTGGGACAGGGGTTAATGAGATCCTACAATGAGCAGTTCTTC.

The chain employs TRBV5-1 and TRBJ2-3; D gene unclear. CDR3 length: 15 amino acids. Germline V CDR1 and CDR2: SGHRS, YFSETQ. Deletions cut 0 bases from V and 1 base from J, with 9 bases between. CDR3 sequence: CASSLAGAGTDTQYF. The CDR3 coding sequence is TGCGCCAGCAGCTTGGCAGGAGCCGGCACAGATACGCAGTATTTT.

This clonotype was seen ten or more times. The chain links TRBV20-1 to TRBJ2-7, with TRBD1 as a possible D gene (5 bases). CDR1 is DFQATT, CDR2 SNEGSKA, per germline (reference sequence). This CDR3 contains 15 residues. Trimming stripped 4 bases from V and 7 bases from J, with 23 bases between. The CDR3 DNA sequence: TGCAGTGCTAAAGGGGCTCCTACCGGACACGGGGAGCAGTACTTC. It encodes CSAKGAPTGHGEQYF.

This clonotype showed up many times. The chain joins TRBV27 to TRBJ2-5, with 12 positions matching TRBD2. The germline CDR1 and CDR2 sequences are MNHEY and SMNVEV (reference sequence). The CDR3 is made up of 18 amino acids. V lost 1 base to trimming and J lost 1 base; unmatched junction nucleotides: 7. The CDR3 DNA sequence: TGTGCCAGCAGTTTATACGGGACTAGCGGGTGGGTCCAAGAGACCCAGTACTTC. It codes for CASSLYGTSGWVQETQYF.

In this sample, this clonotype turned up many times. The rearrangement uses TRBV27 and TRBJ2-1, with D possibly being TRBD2 (6 bases). Trimming pared 3 bases from V and 0 bases from J, leaving 9 bases between. The CDR3 is 15 amino acids. Germline V gene data show CDR1 as MNHEY and CDR2 as SMNVEV (reference sequence). The CDR3 region is CASSFVGSSYNEQFF. The CDR3 coding sequence is TGTGCCAGCAGTTTTGTCGGGAGCTCCTACAATGAGCAGTTCTTC.

This clonotype was picked up a small number of times. In DNA form, the CDR3 reads TGTGCCAGCAGCCAAGGGCCAGGGGAAGTGGATACGCAGTATTTT. Amino acids: CASSQGPGEVDTQYF. The V and J genes are TRBV5-4 and TRBJ2-3; D possibly corresponds to TRBD1 (6 bases). The CDR3 consists of 15 residues. The germline CDR1 and CDR2 sequences are SGHNT and YYREEE (reference sequence). The V gene lost 4 bases and the J gene lost 6 bases, with 18 bases spanning the gap.

The CDR3 spells CAISEGLAFDEQFF. CDR3 nucleotide sequence: TGTGCCATCAGTGAAGGCCTAGCTTTCGATGAGCAGTTCTTC. The J gene is TRBJ2-1, the V gene TRBV10-3, with a possible D match to TRBD2 (5 bases). CDR3 length: 14 amino acids. Per the germline V gene, CDR1 is ENHRY and CDR2 is SYGVKD. Trimming removed 3 bases from V and 8 bases from J, with 14 bases in between.

This clonotype was counted at least ten times. The gene calls are TRBV28 and TRBJ1-1; D is undetermined. CDR1 is MDHEN and CDR2 is SYDVKM in the germline V gene. The germline V and J ends were trimmed by 3 bases and 6 bases, with 11 bases remaining between them. The CDR3 runs to 13 residues. CDR3 amino acids: CASSFAGIPEAFF. The DNA for the CDR3 is TGTGCCAGCAGTTTCGCGGGTATTCCTGAAGCTTTCTTT.

In this sample, this clonotype turned up many times. The chain is built from TRBV24-1 and TRBJ2-1; D call uncertain. CDR3 length equals 11 residues. Trimming left V 2 bases short and J 5 bases short, with 0 bases between. Germline V gene lookup returns CDR1 KGHDR and CDR2 SFDVKD. This chain's CDR3 is CATSDYNEQFF. The CDR3 DNA reads as TGTGCCACCAGTGATTACAATGAGCAGTTCTTC.

This clonotype has just a few counts. V usage is TRBV30 and J usage is TRBJ1-6; D is unresolved. The CDR3 covers 11 residues. V was shortened by 3 bases and J by 12 bases, with 9 bases between the two germline ends. Per germline, CDR1 GTSNPN and CDR2 SVGIG (reference sequence). The CDR3 DNA follows: TGTGCCTGGAGCCGGACGGGACCCCTCCACTTT. This translates into CAWSRTGPLHF.